This T cell receptor beta chain was recorded in a study of blood T cell repertoires in COVID-19. About the study: Spain, Italy and the United States supplied samples that represented acute and convalescent COVID-19. T cells, B-cell-depleted T cells, or PBMCs supplied cDNA or gDNA.

Libraries were prepared by immunoSEQ multiplex PCR; TCRdb keeps only in-frame clonotypes and omits some of them. The sample yields 100,000 or so clones, 70% to 85% seen once. This CDR3 comprises 15 residues. CDR1 is SGHKS, CDR2 YYEKEE, per germline (reference sequence). Trimming took 4 bases from V and 8 from J; bases not matched to a gene: 10. The sequence derives from a man between 65 and 79 years old with active or convalescent COVID-19. V and J are TRBV5-5 and TRBJ1-5, with TRBD1 identical over 9 bases. Sample: peripheral blood. The CDR3 is CASSSDTGGVEPQHF. DNA for the CDR3: TGTGCCAGCAGCAGCGATACAGGGGGCGTGGAGCCCCAGCATTTT.